This T cell receptor beta chain is drawn from a study of post-analysis software for immune sequencing data. Study at large: Several disease courses (relapsing-remitting, secondary progressive and progressive-relapsing) of multiple sclerosis were included.

Concerning this clonotype itself: Its cognate antigen is unknown.

Study findings and constraints: Among a handful of TRBV segments more frequent in patients than controls were TRBV5-6, TRBV5-1 and TRBV20-1.

The CDR3 is 12 amino acids. Germline CDR1 DFQATT, CDR2 SNEGSKA (reference sequence). V was pared by 5 bases and J by 11 bases, with 18 bases between. The TCR beta cDNA libraries carried unique molecular identifiers. Each CDR3 protein is one row after TCRdb ran MiXCR on the PCR reads. The sample consists of about 810,000 distinct CDR3 sequences, approximately 57% of them appearing once. Sample: blood. The chain is built from TRBV20-1 and TRBJ2-5; possibly TRBD2 for D (5 bases). The sequence derives from a girl aged 10 to 17 with multiple sclerosis. The CDR3 bases are TGCAGTGCTGTTCTGGCCCCGAGGGAGCAGTACTTC. Its translation is CSAVLAPREQYF.